This T cell receptor beta chain was identified during a study of technical replicates of blood from a handful of donors. Germline V lookup: CDR1 LNHDA, CDR2 SQIVND (reference sequence). This CDR3 contains 14 residues. Deletions cut 10 bases from V and 0 bases from J, with 15 bases between. The table came from immunoSEQ multiplex PCR; TCRdb's copy has only in-frame clones and leaves some out. The sample carries 70,000 to 90,000 clones, around 94% recorded once. The sample taken for sequencing was T cells isolated from PBMCs. The sequence came from a human donor in good health. The gene calls are TRBV19 and TRBJ1-2, with D maybe TRBD1 (6 bases). Here the CDR3 reads CATLRDKSNYGYTF. The CDR3, as DNA: TGTGCCACCCTACGGGACAAATCTAACTATGGCTACACCTTC.